This TCR beta chain was sequenced for a study of CD8 T cells in Susac syndrome. With random hexamers, 0.5 to 1 ug RNA was reverse transcribed. TCRdb passed the immunoSEQ multiplex PCR reads through MiXCR, listing each CDR3 protein once. The sample holds about 80,000 distinct CDR3 sequences; approximately 96% are singletons and the top ten take around 0.41%. This CDR3 region has 17 residues. The junction had 5 bases not matched to a gene; V was cut back by 0 bases and J by 2 bases. Germline V gives CDR1 SGHRS, CDR2 YFSETQ. The origin of this receptor is a human donor with Susac syndrome. The material sequenced was CD8+ T cells from PBMCs. The chain recombines TRBV5-1 with TRBJ2-1, with 10 nucleotides matching TRBD2. CDR3 in DNA: TGCGCCAGCAGCTTGGACGAGCGGGGGGGCCCCTACAATGAGCAGTTCTTC. It codes for CASSLDERGGPYNEQFF.